These 19 T cell receptor beta chains came from one sample sequenced in a study of blood T cell repertoires in COVID-19. Profiling relied on immunoSEQ multiplex PCR, and the TCRdb table lists in-frame clones only, not all of them. Of fewer than 350,000 clones listed, about four fifths were seen once; the top ten hold under 3%. The sequencing input was peripheral blood. These receptors all come from a woman in her sixties or seventies with active or convalescent COVID-19.

This clone was detected only once. The V and J genes are TRBV14 and TRBJ1-6; unclear D gene. CDR3 length equals 15 residues. Trimming removed 0 bases from V and 4 bases from J, with 7 bases in between. Germline V lookup: CDR1 SGHDN, CDR2 FVKESK. The CDR3 protein is CASSQERAYNSPLHF. CDR3 DNA sequence: TGTGCCAGCAGCCAAGAAAGAGCTTATAATTCACCCCTCCACTTT.

J is TRBJ2-2 and V is TRBV4-3; tentatively, D is TRBD2 (5 bases). Per germline, CDR1 LGHNA and CDR2 YSLEER. The CDR3 runs 15 residues. Trimming removed 2 bases from V and 7 bases from J, with 14 bases in between. The chain's CDR3 is CASSQHTKGVGELFF. The CDR3 DNA reads TGCGCCAGCAGCCAACACACGAAGGGAGTCGGGGAGCTGTTTTTT.

DNA for the CDR3: TGTGCCAGCAGCGGCGAGGTAGCGGGGGGAAGCGGGGCCCCGGATGAGCAGTACTTC. This gives the protein CASSGEVAGGSGAPDEQYF. J is TRBJ2-7 and V is TRBV13, with 10 bases aligning to TRBD2. Germline trimming cut 5 bases from V and 7 bases from J; bases unmatched to any gene: 23. Germline V gene data show CDR1 as PRHDT and CDR2 as FYEKMQ (reference sequence). The CDR3 has 19 amino acids.

The chain is built from TRBV5-6 and TRBJ1-2; 10 positions match TRBD1. Germline-derived CDR1 and CDR2 are SGHDT and YYEEEE. This CDR3 comprises 17 residues. Unmatched junction bases numbered 10, after V lost 4 bases and J lost 1 base. The CDR3 is CASSRTPGQGNNYGYTF. Written as DNA, the CDR3 is TGTGCCAGCAGCCGCACGCCGGGACAGGGGAATAACTATGGCTACACCTTC.

The V and J genes are TRBV12-2 and TRBJ1-3; the tabulated D call, TRBD1, remains unverified against the DNA. TRBV12-2 is described as a pseudogene. This CDR3 has 17 amino acids. The CDR3 region is CASRFLDRDSSGNTIYF. The CDR3 nucleotides read TGTGCAAGTCGCTTCCTCGACCGGGACAGCTCTGGAAACACCATATATTTT.

The V and J genes are TRBV6-5 and TRBJ1-1, with no clear D. The CDR3 runs 15 residues. V was clipped by 5 bases and J by 0 bases, with 13 bases between them. Germline V gene sequence: CDR1 MNHEY, CDR2 SVGAGI. CDR3 DNA sequence: TGTGCCAGCAGTCCCCCAGCGGGCTTGAACACTGAAGCTTTCTTT. Translation: CASSPPAGLNTEAFF.

The CDR3 sequence: CASSLDTGFRSNQPQHF. DNA of the CDR3: TGTGCCAGCAGCTTAGATACAGGGTTCCGTAGCAATCAGCCCCAGCATTTT. The rearrangement links TRBV7-9 to TRBJ1-5; TRBD1 might be the D (6 bases). CDR3 length: 17 residues. Per the germline V gene, CDR1 is SEHNR and CDR2 is FQNEAQ (reference sequence). Trimming shortened V by 1 base and J by 0 bases, and 13 bases separated the two germline ends.

This clone was recorded only once. The gene calls are TRBV11-2 and TRBJ2-5; a weak D match, TRBD2 (6 bases). The V end was cut by 0 bases, the J end by 2 bases, with 10 bases between. Looked up from germline, CDR1 is SGHAT and CDR2 is FQNNGV. The CDR3 sequence is 15 residues long. This CDR3 reads CASSLEGGTQETQYF. CDR3 nucleotide sequence: TGTGCCAGCAGCTTAGAGGGGGGTACGCAAGAGACCCAGTACTTC.

This rearrangement joins TRBV7-8 to TRBJ2-1, with 8 bases fitting TRBD1. The CDR3 runs 13 residues. Unmatched junction bases numbered 6, after V lost 7 bases and J lost 7 bases. Germline CDR1 and CDR2: SGHVS and FQNEAQ. Written as DNA, the CDR3 is TGTGCCAGCACTACAGGGGGTTGGAATGAGCAGTTCTTC. This encodes CASTTGGWNEQFF.

This clone showed up just once. The CDR3 spells CASSARDRGSEKLFF. CDR3 coding DNA: TGTGCCAGTAGTGCCCGGGACAGGGGAAGTGAAAAACTGTTTTTT. The chain couples TRBV19 to TRBJ1-4; 10 nucleotides agree with TRBD1. Unmatched junction bases numbered 7, after V lost 5 bases and J lost 7 bases. From germline, CDR1 is LNHDA and CDR2 SQIVND (reference sequence). The CDR3 has 15 residues. Using reference TRBV19 and TRBJ1-4 for the parts outside the CDR3, the full variable domain is DGGITQSPKYLFRKEGQNVTLSCEQNLNHDAMYWYRQDPGQGLRLIYYSQIVNDFQKGDIAEGYSVSREKKESFPLTVTSAQKNPTAFYLCASSARDRGSEKLFFGSGTQLSVL.

The CDR3, as DNA: TGCGCCAGCAGTGAGACGCGGGAGACCCAGTACTTC. As protein: CASSETRETQYF. V is TRBV10-1 and J is TRBJ2-5; D remains ambiguous. The length of the CDR3 is 12 residues. CDR1 and CDR2 from the germline V gene are WNHNN and SYGVQD (reference sequence). V lost 2 bases to trimming and J lost 5 bases, with 6 bases between them.

The chain is built from TRBV19 and TRBJ2-7; possible D gene TRBD2, 5 bases. Germline loops: CDR1 LNHDA, CDR2 SQIVND (reference sequence). This CDR3 has 13 residues. Trimming stripped 8 bases from V and 3 bases from J, with 14 bases between. The CDR3 reads CASGPSGNYEQYF. The CDR3 DNA reads as TGTGCCAGTGGTCCCAGCGGAAACTACGAGCAGTACTTC.

This clone was detected only a few times. This chain joins TRBV4-3 and TRBJ2-1; D is possibly TRBD2 (6 bases). Between the trimmed V and J ends, which lost 1 base and 2 bases, there was a span of 12 bases. CDR1 LGHNA and CDR2 YSLEER come from the germline V gene. This CDR3 contains 16 residues. CDR3 amino acids: CASSQGWREAYNEQFF. The CDR3 nucleotides read TGCGCCAGCAGCCAAGGATGGAGGGAGGCCTACAATGAGCAGTTCTTC.

V and J are TRBV3-1 (or the pseudogene TRBV3-2) and TRBJ2-5; 7 bases line up with TRBD2. Losses at the gene ends were 2 bases for V and 3 bases for J; bases not matched to a gene: 6. CDR3 length: 15 amino acids. In germline, CDR1 is LGHDT, CDR2 YNNKEL (reference sequence). CDR3: CASSQTPSGKETQYF. CDR3 in DNA: TGTGCCAGCAGCCAAACCCCTAGCGGAAAAGAGACCCAGTACTTC.

The chain employs TRBV20-1 and TRBJ2-5; D gene ambiguous. CDR1 is DFQATT, CDR2 SNEGSKA, per germline (reference sequence). The CDR3 covers 14 residues. V gave up 3 bases and J gave up 2 bases, with 13 bases separating them. CDR3 amino acids: CSASRAGQQETQYF. For the CDR3, the DNA is TGCAGTGCTAGTCGTGCAGGCCAGCAAGAGACCCAGTACTTC.

The rearrangement joins TRBV21-1 to TRBJ1-2; TRBD1, the table's D call, lacks a check against the DNA. TRBV21-1 is tagged as a pseudogene. The CDR3 covers 17 residues. For the CDR3, the DNA is TGTGCCAGCAGCAAGCACGTAGACAGGGCCGAGGGATATGGCTACACCTTC. Protein product: CASSKHVDRAEGYGYTF.

The sample holds one count of this clone. The V call is TRBV6-5, the J call TRBJ1-4; unclear D gene. Trimming cost V 2 bases and J 10 bases, with 20 bases left between them. CDR3 size: 16 residues. CDR1 is MNHEY, CDR2 SVGAGI, per germline. CDR3 in amino acids: CASSYEGRRIVGKLFF. CDR3 sequence (DNA): TGTGCCAGCAGTTACGAAGGGAGAAGGATCGTTGGAAAACTGTTTTTT.

V and J are TRBV19 and TRBJ1-5, with 11 bases fitting TRBD1. The V gene end was trimmed by 0 bases and the J gene end by 1 base; junction bases not matched to a gene: 5. This CDR3 contains 18 residues. Germline V gene sequence: CDR1 LNHDA, CDR2 SQIVND (reference sequence). CDR3 coding DNA: TGTGCCAGTAGTATAGAGGACAGGGGGCTAGGGAGCAATCAGCCCCAGCATTTT. This sequence encodes CASSIEDRGLGSNQPQHF.

The chain recombines TRBV27 with TRBJ1-2; D may be TRBD1 (6 bases). CDR1 is MNHEY and CDR2 is SMNVEV in the germline V gene (reference sequence). Trimming left V 5 bases short and J 8 bases short, with 9 bases between. The CDR3 is 11 residues long. The CDR3 DNA reads as TGTGCCAGCAGTACAGGGAACGGCTACACCTTC. Translated: CASSTGNGYTF.